This T cell receptor (beta chain) was identified in a study of shared clonotypes between healthy human individuals. This clone was observed a few times. Trimming shortened V by 0 bases and J by 4 bases, and 14 bases separated the two germline ends. The CDR3 contains 15 residues. Germline-derived CDR1 and CDR2 are SGDLS and YYNGEE. The protocol was immunoSEQ multiplex PCR, while the TCRdb copy is restricted to in-frame clones and leaves out a portion. The sample consists of about 1 million clones, around 76% of them appearing once. This clonotype was obtained from a man between 18 and 29 years old in good health. Specimen: memory CD4+ T cells sorted from blood. Described subset: CD45RA-negative fraction. The chain uses TRBV9 and TRBJ2-7; maybe TRBD2 (7 bases). CDR3 nucleotides: TGTGCCAGCAGCGTAGAGGCCGGGGGGCGGTACGAGCAGTACTTC. Protein sequence: CASSVEAGGRYEQYF.